The following is a TCR beta chain sequence with its context. Its antigen remains unidentified. These data originate in a study of T cells expressing NK-cell markers (dated by TCRdb to the early 2020s). Describing the broader study: Three sorted T-cell subsets (CD3+CD56+NKG2C+, CD3+CD56+NKG2C- and CD3+CD56-NKG2C+) from 7 to 9 donors had their TCR beta-chain repertoires profiled. Sequencing of the libraries produced 2 x 150 bp reads on Illumina HiSeq 2000/2500, MiSeq or NextSeq. The study sequenced eight donors, all healthy volunteers chosen at random: three men and five women. Among the eight sequenced donors, seven were HCMV-seropositive and one was HCMV-seronegative.

CDR1 is given as MDHEN and CDR2 as SYDVKM, both from the germline V gene. There are 15 amino acids in the CDR3, from cysteine to phenylalanine inclusive. Only the protein sequence is given. HCMV-specific IgG was detected in serum with a commercial ELISA kit to determine HCMV serostatus. Peripheral blood mononuclear cells were isolated from blood by Ficoll density gradient centrifugation. For sequencing, an Illumina HiSeq 2000 was employed. The TCR beta cDNA libraries were made using 5'RACE template switching, a step that added both a universal primer site and unique molecular identifiers. cDNA synthesis was primed from the TCR beta constant segment, followed by two successive PCR amplification steps. The published analysis was carried out like this. MIGEC handled demultiplexing of the reads and grouping by UMI, while MiTCR was used to assemble and quantify clonotypes. To exclude erroneous sequences, only TCR cDNA sequences supported by at least two reads were retained. Downstream repertoire analysis used the tcR package, and clonotypes were matched across fractions by CDR3 nucleotide sequence plus V segment. VDJmatch was used to annotate antigen specificity against VDJdb, with one amino acid substitution in CDR3 permitted. TCRdb reprocessed the public reads and reports one entry per CDR3 protein sequence, without DNA. In this record, the V and J calls reflect TCRdb's handling and not the investigators' own analysis. The sample's own table lists 350,000 to 450,000 distinct CDR3 sequences. Of the sample, 5.2% is held by the ten largest clones.

Overall study results and their limits: In six donors, the dominant CD3+CD56+NKG2C+ clonotypes were found to rank among the top 10 CD8+ clonotypes and to make up about 1.0-7.0% of CD8+ T cells. Those dominant clonotypes were again the most abundant among CD3+CD56-NKG2C+ cells in several donors, at about 28.3-65%. Whether the expanded NKG2C-expressing T cell clones were specific for HCMV antigens was left unclear.

Sequences were obtained from blood T cells: a sorted CD56 or NKG2C T cell subset, CD4+ or CD8+ T cells, or bulk PBMC T cells (not recorded which). This clonotype was obtained from a man aged 18-69 years in good health. Recombination joined TRBV28 with TRBJ2-7; TCRdb's assignment of TRBD1 cannot be checked, as there is no DNA. CDR3 protein: CASSYSSGATYEQYF.